This T cell receptor beta chain was documented in a study of T cell responses to AZD1222 COVID-19 vaccine. Sequencing was performed with immunoSEQ multiplex PCR; in TCRdb, only in-frame clones are kept and a portion is missing. The sample consists of 100,000 to 150,000 clones, more than 80% of them appearing once. Study observations and caveats: Vaccine-related CD4 TCRs covered spike, predominating at 160-218 and 743-854.

The V gene lost 5 bases and the J gene lost 6 bases, with 11 bases spanning the gap. This CDR3 has 13 residues. CDR1 SGHTA and CDR2 FQGNSA come from the germline V gene. To note about this clone: Antigen unknown.

This rearrangement joins TRBV7-2 to TRBJ1-5; D is ambiguous. This clonotype was sampled from an adult in good health. This specimen consisted of peripheral blood, obtained on day 0 of AZD1222 vaccination. The CDR3 loop reads CASSAQAGQPQHF. Written as DNA, the CDR3 is TGTGCCAGCAGCGCCCAGGCGGGTCAGCCCCAGCATTTT.